The 28 T cell receptor beta chains listed next were all sequenced from one sample in a study of cytomegalovirus exposure and HLA in healthy donors. The PCR contained 60 Vbeta and 13 Jbeta primers. The data were produced by immunoSEQ multiplex PCR, yet TCRdb's version contains in-frame clones alone and is incomplete. The sample lists roughly 84,000 clones, 63% occurring once. Sequenced input: PBMCs. These receptors were taken from a middle-aged woman in good health and CMV-seropositive.

The chain employs TRBV5-1 and TRBJ2-5; 10 bases align to TRBD2. The V gene end was trimmed by 3 bases and the J gene end by 5 bases; junction bases not matched to a gene: 13. Germline assignment: CDR1 SGHRS and CDR2 YFSETQ. The CDR3 contains 17 residues. For the CDR3, the DNA is TGCGCCAGCAGCTGGCCGGGAGCGGGAGGGTCTGGGGAGACCCAGTACTTC. It translates to CASSWPGAGGSGETQYF.

Here the CDR3 reads CASSSSWGGYEQYF. The CDR3 DNA reads TGTGCCAGCAGTTCCTCATGGGGGGGTTACGAGCAGTACTTC. The V gene is TRBV27, the J gene TRBJ2-7; 7 nucleotides line up with TRBD2. This CDR3 has 14 amino acids. With V trimmed by 4 bases and J by 4 bases, 7 bases remained unmatched. Germline CDR1 reads MNHEY; CDR2 reads SMNVEV (reference sequence).

The CDR3 sequence: CASSVNPSGSGSDTQYF. The CDR3 region has the DNA TGTGCCAGCAGCGTTAACCCCAGCGGGAGTGGATCAGATACGCAGTATTTT. The J gene is TRBJ2-3, the V gene TRBV7-2, with TRBD2 matching over 8 bases. From germline, CDR1 is SGHTA and CDR2 FQGNSA. The CDR3 loop spans 17 amino acids. The V segment lost 5 bases and the J segment 4 bases; nucleotides outside the gene matches: 14.

The chain carries TRBV7-3 and TRBJ2-6; weak D call: TRBD1 (6 bases). Germline CDR1 and CDR2: SGHTA and FQGTGA. Between the trimmed V and J ends, which lost 4 bases and 1 base, there was a span of 8 bases. This CDR3 is built from 15 residues. CDR3 nucleotides: TGTGCCAGCAGCTCCACAGGGTCTGGGGCCAACGTCCTGACTTTC. This codes for CASSSTGSGANVLTF.

This clone was found a few times. One junction end disagrees with the germline gene, perhaps due to a read error. This chain connects TRBV29-1 to TRBJ2-5; D is perhaps TRBD1 (5 bases). The CDR3 spans 12 residues. In germline, CDR1 is SQVTM, CDR2 ANQGSEA. CDR3 region: CIVRTTTRDQYF. The CDR3 DNA sequence: TGCATCGTTAGGACAACCACCAGGGACCAGTACTTC.

The chain carries TRBV7-2 and TRBJ2-3; D unresolved. The germline V gene encodes CDR1 SGHTA and CDR2 FQGNSA. V was shortened by 1 base and J by 6 bases, with 8 bases between the two germline ends. There are 13 residues in the CDR3. The CDR3 protein is CASSLEFGDTQYF. The CDR3 DNA is TGTGCCAGCAGCTTAGAGTTCGGGGATACGCAGTATTTT.

V and J are TRBV4-3 and TRBJ2-3; D not resolved. This CDR3 is 15 amino acids long. Germline V gene lookup returns CDR1 LGHNA and CDR2 YSLEER. Trimming left V 4 bases short and J 4 bases short, with 15 bases between. CDR3 in amino acids: CASSPDLELADTQYF. CDR3 DNA: TGCGCCAGCAGCCCCGATCTAGAGTTGGCAGATACGCAGTATTTT.

The CDR3 coding sequence is TGTGCCAGCAGCCCCAGCGGGCTGTCCTATGGCTACACCTTC. Its translation is CASSPSGLSYGYTF. The rearrangement links TRBV7-2 to TRBJ1-2; D gene uncertain. V dropped 5 bases and J dropped 4 bases, with 14 bases sitting between them. The length of the CDR3 is 14 residues. Germline CDR1 reads SGHTA; CDR2 reads FQGNSA.

V is TRBV27 and J is TRBJ2-7; 10 nucleotides match TRBD1. V was clipped by 2 bases and J by 5 bases; unmatched bases: 9. Per germline, CDR1 MNHEY and CDR2 SMNVEV (reference sequence). The CDR3 loop spans 16 amino acids. DNA for the CDR3: TGTGCCAGCAGTTTAGGTGGGGGGACAGGGGTCCACGAGCAGTACTTC. This gives the protein CASSLGGGTGVHEQYF.

The V gene is TRBV7-2, the J gene TRBJ2-5, with D possibly TRBD1 on 6 matching bases. Trimming removed 2 bases from V and 4 bases from J, with 14 bases in between. In germline, CDR1 is SGHTA, CDR2 FQGNSA. The CDR3 runs 15 residues. CDR3 sequence: CASSLQSGTLETQYF. The CDR3 DNA reads as TGTGCCAGCAGCTTACAGTCTGGGACACTAGAGACCCAGTACTTC.

The chain links TRBV6-5 to TRBJ1-1; D is uncertain. V gave up 7 bases and J gave up 4 bases, with 7 bases separating them. This CDR3 spans 11 amino acids. Germline CDR1 MNHEY, CDR2 SVGAGI. The CDR3, as DNA: TGTGCCAGCATTCGGGGCACTGAAGCTTTCTTT. It codes for CASIRGTEAFF.

The V call is TRBV29-1, the J call TRBJ2-5; D may be TRBD1 (6 bases). CDR1 and CDR2 (germline): SQVTM, ANQGSEA. V was shortened by 2 bases and J by 1 base, with 11 bases between the two germline ends. This CDR3 is built from 14 residues. The CDR3 loop is CSVELGHTQETQYF. The CDR3 nucleotides are TGCAGCGTTGAACTGGGACATACCCAAGAGACCCAGTACTTC.

With respect to this clone: This CDR3 is also generated by other DNA sequences in the sample. The CDR3 nucleotides are TGTGCCAGTAGTATTGGACAGGGAAACACTGAAGCTTTCTTT. Residues: CASSIGQGNTEAFF. The chain employs TRBV19 and TRBJ1-1; TRBD1 matches at 8 bases. The V gene's germline CDR1 is LNHDA and CDR2 SQIVND (reference sequence). The CDR3 extends over 14 amino acids. Trimming took 3 bases from V and 2 from J; bases not matched to a gene: 2.

J is TRBJ2-5 and V is TRBV27; 8 bases fit TRBD2. V was clipped by 5 bases and J by 5 bases; unmatched bases: 7. Germline CDR1 MNHEY, CDR2 SMNVEV (reference sequence). The CDR3 consists of 14 residues. The CDR3 DNA sequence: TGTGCCAGCAGTCCGAGACTAGCGACGGAGACCCAGTACTTC. Residues: CASSPRLATETQYF.

This clone has a handful of counts. The chain is built from TRBV7-2 and TRBJ2-5; tentatively, D is TRBD2 (7 bases). The CDR3 loop spans 15 amino acids. CDR1 and CDR2 from the germline V gene are SGHTA and FQGNSA. V was pared by 2 bases and J by 5 bases, with 15 bases between. The CDR3 DNA sequence: TGTGCCAGCAGCTTAATGGGGGGGCCTGGGGAGACCCAGTACTTC. It codes for CASSLMGGPGETQYF.

The chain has TRBV6-6 and TRBJ1-2, with 9 bases lining up with TRBD1. V gave up 2 bases and J gave up 3 bases; unmatched junction bases: 4. Germline V lookup: CDR1 MNHNY, CDR2 SVGAGI (reference sequence). The CDR3 spans 15 residues. CDR3 protein: CASSYPTGGDYGYTF. CDR3 nucleotides: TGTGCCAGCAGTTACCCGACAGGGGGGGACTATGGCTACACCTTC.

This chain connects TRBV7-8 to TRBJ2-7; 7 nucleotides align to TRBD1. This CDR3 is 16 amino acids long. The germline V gene has CDR1 SGHVS and CDR2 FQNEAQ. V shed 2 bases and J 3 bases; nucleotides not matched to a gene: 10. CDR3 loop: CASSLQGDSSNYEQYF. CDR3 DNA sequence: TGTGCCAGCAGCTTACAAGGGGACAGCTCCAACTACGAGCAGTACTTC.

This clone was found a few times. The rearrangement links TRBV13 to TRBJ2-7; 8 bases map to TRBD2. Trimming cost V 8 bases and J 2 bases; bases outside gene matches: 5. Germline CDR1 is PRHDT and CDR2 is FYEKMQ (reference sequence). The CDR3 is 13 residues long. The CDR3 sequence is CASGDSGAYEQYF. The CDR3 nucleotides are TGTGCCAGCGGAGATAGCGGGGCCTACGAGCAGTACTTC.

The rearrangement joins TRBV5-1 to TRBJ2-5, with 9 bases fitting TRBD2. With V trimmed by 0 bases and J by 5 bases, 5 bases remained unmatched. The CDR3 is 15 residues long. Germline CDR1 reads SGHRS; CDR2 reads YFSETQ. The CDR3 loop reads CASSLAAGGLETQYF. CDR3 bases: TGCGCCAGCAGCTTGGCAGCGGGAGGTTTGGAGACCCAGTACTTC. Full variable domain (remainder filled in from reference TRBV5-1 and TRBJ2-5): KAGVTQTPRYLIKTRGQQVTLSCSPISGHRSVSWYQQTPGQGLQFLFEYFSETQRNKGNFPGRFSGRQFSNSRSEMNVSTLELGDSALYLCASSLAAGGLETQYFGPGTRLLVL.

This clone was seen only a few times. The chain joins TRBV19 to TRBJ1-5, with TRBD1 identical over 9 bases. Germline lookup yields CDR1 LNHDA and CDR2 SQIVND (reference sequence). The V gene end was trimmed by 8 bases and the J gene end by 3 bases; junction bases not matched to a gene: 5. CDR3 length: 14 amino acids. The CDR3 DNA sequence: TGTGCCAGTTCCGACAGGGGGTACAATCAGCCCCAGCATTTT. This encodes CASSDRGYNQPQHF.

This clone was picked up a small number of times. The chain carries TRBV11-2 and TRBJ2-5; 11 bases fit TRBD2. Germline values: CDR1 SGHAT, CDR2 FQNNGV. The CDR3 spans 18 residues. After removal of 1 base from V and 4 bases from J, the junction contained 11 bases not matched to a gene. In DNA form, the CDR3 reads TGTGCCAGCAGCTTAGGAGGTTTAGCGGGAGGGCCTGGAGAGACCCAGTACTTC. Its protein is CASSLGGLAGGPGETQYF.

The count of this clone is one. This sequence joins TRBV2 and TRBJ1-5, with TRBD1 matching 11 bases. The V and J ends lost 4 bases and 5 bases, in that order; junction bases with no gene match: 10. In germline, CDR1 is SNHLY, CDR2 FYNNEI. The CDR3 totals 17 residues. CDR3 in amino acids: CASSVTGTGGNYQPQHF. CDR3 in DNA: TGTGCCAGCAGTGTAACAGGGACAGGGGGTAACTATCAGCCCCAGCATTTT.

This chain connects TRBV7-9 to TRBJ1-1, with a weak D call TRBD1 (5 bases). The CDR3 is made up of 16 amino acids. Looked up from germline, CDR1 is SEHNR and CDR2 is FQNEAQ (reference sequence). The V gene lost 5 bases and the J gene lost 0 bases, with 16 bases spanning the gap. For the CDR3, the DNA is TGTGCCAGCAGCCCCAGGGAAGGCAGACTGAACACTGAAGCTTTCTTT. This gives the protein CASSPREGRLNTEAFF.

This sequence joins TRBV7-6 and TRBJ1-1; D is perhaps TRBD1 (6 bases). CDR1 and CDR2 from the germline V gene are SGHVS and FNYEAQ. CDR3 length: 14 amino acids. V gave up 8 bases and J gave up 6 bases, with 19 bases separating them. The CDR3 nucleotides read TGTGCCAGCGGACCATCCACAGGGAGCGCTGAAGCTTTCTTT. It yields the protein CASGPSTGSAEAFF.

The J gene is TRBJ2-2, the V gene TRBV5-1; 11 bases fit TRBD1. The germline gives CDR1 SGHRS, CDR2 YFSETQ. V lost 5 bases and J lost 2; bases outside the gene matches: 5. The CDR3 length is 16 residues. DNA for the CDR3: TGCGCCAGCAGATGGGGACAGGGGGTTAACACCGGGGAGCTGTTTTTT. Protein: CASRWGQGVNTGELFF.

This clone appeared a few times. The V gene is TRBV27, the J gene TRBJ1-2; no clear D. Germline loops: CDR1 MNHEY, CDR2 SMNVEV (reference sequence). This CDR3 contains 15 residues. Trimming cost V 5 bases and J 4 bases, with 17 bases left between them. Written as DNA, the CDR3 is TGTGCCAGCAGTCCCGATGCAATCCCGAGCTATGGCTACACCTTC. It encodes CASSPDAIPSYGYTF.

V is TRBV27 and J is TRBJ2-7, with 9 positions matching TRBD2. Losses at the gene ends were 5 bases for V and 3 bases for J; bases not matched to a gene: 8. This CDR3 spans 15 amino acids. From germline, CDR1 is MNHEY and CDR2 SMNVEV (reference sequence). DNA of the CDR3: TGTGCCAGCAGTCCGTTAGCGGGAGATAGCTACGAGCAGTACTTC. Translated: CASSPLAGDSYEQYF.

The rearrangement links TRBV2 to TRBJ1-1; TRBD1 might be the D (6 bases). The V end was cut by 7 bases, the J end by 2 bases, with 11 bases between. The CDR3 has 13 residues. Germline V CDR1 and CDR2: SNHLY, FYNNEI. CDR3 protein: CASTQGGNTEAFF. The CDR3 region has the DNA TGTGCCAGCACCCAAGGGGGAAACACTGAAGCTTTCTTT.